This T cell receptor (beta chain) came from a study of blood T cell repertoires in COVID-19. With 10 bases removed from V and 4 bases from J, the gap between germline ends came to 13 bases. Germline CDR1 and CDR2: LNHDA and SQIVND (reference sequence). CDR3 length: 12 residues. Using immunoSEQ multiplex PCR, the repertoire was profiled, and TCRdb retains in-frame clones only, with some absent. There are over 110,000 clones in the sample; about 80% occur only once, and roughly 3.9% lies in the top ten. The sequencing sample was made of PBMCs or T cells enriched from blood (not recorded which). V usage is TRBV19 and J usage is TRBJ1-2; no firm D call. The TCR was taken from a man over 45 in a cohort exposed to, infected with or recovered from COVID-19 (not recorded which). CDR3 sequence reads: CATHGIPYGYTF. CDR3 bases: TGTGCCACCCACGGGATTCCCTATGGCTACACCTTC. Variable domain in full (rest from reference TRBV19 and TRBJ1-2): DGGITQSPKYLFRKEGQNVTLSCEQNLNHDAMYWYRQDPGQGLRLIYYSQIVNDFQKGDIAEGYSVSREKKESFPLTVTSAQKNPTAFYLCATHGIPYGYTFGSGTRLTVV.